The following is a T cell receptor beta chain sequence with its context. The sample belongs to a study of T cells in women clearing cervical HPV infection. TCRdb's table, derived via immunoSEQ multiplex PCR, lists solely in-frame clones and lacks some. The sample table sets out about 22,000 clones. Sample: blood buffy coat. This sequence originates from a woman between 18 and 75 years old with a cervical HPV16 infection that either progressed to CIN3+ or cleared (not recorded which).

The part of the CDR3 DNA that was read is TGTGCCAGCAGACTGGGACAGGGGGCAAACATT. It encodes CASRLGQGANI. The complete CDR3 sequence is CASRLGQGANIQYF. The rearrangement links TRBV7-9 to TRBJ2-4, with 12 bases that match TRBD1. The CDR3 goes on 3 residues after the read ends, and that part is filled in from the germline J gene. CDR3 length equals 14 residues. Trimming took 6 bases from V and 6 from J; bases not matched to a gene: 3. Germline CDR1 is SEHNR and CDR2 is FQNEAQ (reference sequence).